One T cell receptor (beta chain) is described in this entry. Its antigen is unknown. This sample stems from a study of cytomegalovirus exposure and HLA in healthy donors. Looking at the study overall: The 120 or so validation repertoires were reported in a later analysis to have been generated on the same platform as the roughly 700 first-cohort repertoires. Study-level points and caveats: The study put around 180 TCR beta chains on its list as cytomegalovirus-associated. Later, an analysis found that TCR clusters from the first cohort tended to co-occur in the roughly 120 validation repertoires.

Germline assignment: CDR1 SGHRS and CDR2 YFSETQ. V was trimmed by 3 bases and J by 3 bases, leaving 13 bases between them. This CDR3 has 14 residues. Here immunoSEQ multiplex PCR was the method, and the copy in TCRdb shows in-frame clones only, minus some. This sample carries 150,000 to 200,000 clones, roughly nine tenths of them seen once, and the ten largest clones take about 2.5%. The chain recombines TRBV5-1 with TRBJ2-7; TRBD1 might be the D (5 bases). This TCR was recovered from a man younger than 35 in good health and CMV-seropositive. The sequenced material came from PBMCs. The chain's CDR3 is CASSSDSQIYEQYF. In DNA form, the CDR3 reads TGCGCCAGCAGCTCTGACAGCCAGATCTACGAGCAGTACTTC.